This T cell receptor (beta chain) stems from a study of CD8 T cells in Susac syndrome. Study results and caveats: Individuals included in the TCR sequencing and HLA analysis were acknowledged by the study to be relatively few in number.

This CDR3 is built from 12 residues. V lost 5 bases, J lost 5 bases, and 9 bases lay in between. Germline V gene lookup returns CDR1 SEHNR and CDR2 FQNEAQ (reference sequence). From blood CD8+ and CD4+ T cells, TCR beta sequences were generated. FACS enriched CD8+ TEMRA cells, while bulk CD8+ and CD4+ were negatively isolated. Details on this clonotype: Antigen: not known.

Roughly 0.45 to 1 ug RNA was reverse transcribed with random hexamers. An immunoSEQ multiplex PCR amplified TCR beta CDR3 over 54 Vbeta and 13 Jbeta. TCRdb reanalysed the immunoSEQ multiplex PCR reads using MiXCR and keeps one entry per CDR3 protein. This table holds roughly 300,000 distinct CDR3 sequences, approximately 85% found once. The receptor's source is a human donor with multiple sclerosis. Sequenced sample: CD8+ T cells from PBMCs. The J gene is TRBJ1-2, the V gene TRBV7-9; TRBD1 is a possible D gene (6 bases). The CDR3 sequence: CASSQGQYGYTF. CDR3 sequence (DNA): TGTGCCAGCAGCCAAGGACAGTATGGCTACACCTTC.